This T cell receptor beta chain was recorded in a study of blood T cells in healthy people across ages. Study observations and caveats: Among long-lived donors, naive CD4+ cells were more numerous and diversity higher than in aged donors.

Alongside a J-beta primer mix, a sample-barcoded 5' primer served in a second PCR lasting about 7 to 12 cycles. Template switching added a 12-random-nucleotide identifier to every cDNA molecule. TCRdb re-derived calls from the 5' RACE reads in MiXCR, one entry per CDR3 protein. The sample lists around 800,000 distinct CDR3 sequences; 55% to 65% were seen once. About this clonotype itself: The antigen is not known. One end of the junction varies from germline; a read error may be responsible.

The CDR3 extends over 14 amino acids. The germline CDR1 and CDR2 sequences are LGHNA and YSLEER. The receptor was isolated from a man aged 25 to 40 in good health. The chain uses TRBV4-3 and TRBJ2-7; D possibly corresponds to TRBD2 (5 bases). Source material: blood. The CDR3 here is CASNQDRGNYEQYF. The CDR3 DNA sequence: TGCGCCAGCAACCAAGATCGGGGTAACTACGAGCAGTACTTC.